Listed here is a single T cell receptor (beta chain). Its antigen is unknown. It may be a read error: a sequence one base away is much more abundant. This CDR3 has 16 residues. From germline, CDR1 is MNHEY and CDR2 SMNVEV (reference sequence). As it was prepared, the TCRbeta library received unique molecular identifiers. TCRdb processed the PCR reads anew with MiXCR; each CDR3 protein has one entry. This table has around 370,000 distinct CDR3 sequences, 16% appearing once. The sample belongs to a study of T-cell reconstitution after alpha-beta-depleted transplantation in children. Study-level findings and limits: Approximately two months post-transplant, alpha-beta T cells reportedly originated from several hundred expanded graft clones. The study traced high day-60 TCRbeta diversity in some patients to surviving recipient T cells and thymic progenitors. T-cell counts and diversity were attributed mostly to newly produced T cells one year after transplant.

This receptor was taken from a male patient aged 2 to 10 who had a stem cell transplant for acute lymphoblastic leukemia, so the T cells may come from the graft donor. The J gene is TRBJ2-1, the V gene TRBV27, with 10 bases identical to TRBD2. The source material was PBMCs, mostly from graft donor cells, sampled 360 days after TCRalphabeta/CD19-depleted stem cell transplant. This CDR3 is CTSTSRGLAGVNEQFF. The DNA of the CDR3 is TGTACCAGCACCTCTCGGGGCCTAGCGGGAGTCAATGAGCAGTTCTTC.